This passage covers 12 T cell receptor beta chains from one sample sequenced in a study of cytomegalovirus exposure and HLA in healthy donors. PCR used 60 Vbeta primers and 13 Jbeta primers. Repertoires were generated with immunoSEQ multiplex PCR, while TCRdb's copy carries only in-frame clones and drops some. Here the sample spans just over 150,000 clones, about 85% being singletons. Sequencing was done on a sample of PBMCs. These receptors were obtained from a man aged 18 to 30 in good health and CMV-seropositive.

The V gene is TRBV11-2, the J gene TRBJ1-2; 10 bases line up with TRBD1. The CDR3 covers 13 residues. V was clipped by 3 bases and J by 8 bases; unmatched bases: 3. Per the germline V gene, CDR1 is SGHAT and CDR2 is FQNNGV. CDR3 bases: TGTGCCAGCAGCTTCCGGGACAGGGGAGGCTACACCTTC. This translates into CASSFRDRGGYTF.

The genes are TRBV11-2 and TRBJ2-2; D not certain. The germline V and J ends were trimmed by 2 bases and 2 bases, with 9 bases remaining between them. Germline loops: CDR1 SGHAT, CDR2 FQNNGV. This CDR3 spans 15 amino acids. The CDR3 nucleotides are TGTGCCAGCAGCTTATGGTCAGGCAACACCGGGGAGCTGTTTTTT. The encoded protein is CASSLWSGNTGELFF.

The genes are TRBV7-6 and TRBJ2-1, with a tentative D call TRBD1 (5 bases). The V end lost 0 bases, the J end lost 6 bases, and 12 bases lay between the germline ends. Germline V gives CDR1 SGHVS, CDR2 FNYEAQ. This CDR3 has 15 amino acids. CDR3: CASSLAEGRVNEQFF. The CDR3 coding sequence is TGTGCCAGCAGCTTAGCAGAAGGCAGGGTCAATGAGCAGTTCTTC.

This chain links TRBV15 with TRBJ1-5; no firm D call. V lost 1 base and J 11 bases, leaving 15 bases between the germline ends. CDR1 is LNHNV and CDR2 is YYDKDF in the germline V gene (reference sequence). This CDR3 has 14 amino acids. CDR3 bases: TGTGCCACCAGCAGAGCAGGCAGTCCCTTGGCCCAGCATTTT. This sequence encodes CATSRAGSPLAQHF. Full variable domain (remainder filled in from reference TRBV15 and TRBJ1-5): DAMVIQNPRYQVTQFGKPVTLSCSQTLNHNVMYWYQQKSSQAPKLLFHYYDKDFNNEADTPDNFQSRRPNTSFCFLDIRSPGLGDTAMYLCATSRAGSPLAQHFGDGTRLSIL.

The chain employs TRBV6-1 and TRBJ2-6; D is ambiguous. Germline CDR1 and CDR2: MNHNS and SASEGT. The germline V and J ends were trimmed by 3 bases and 7 bases, with 10 bases remaining between them. The CDR3 runs to 14 residues. CDR3 in amino acids: CASSDTLSANVLTF. The CDR3 DNA follows: TGTGCCAGCAGTGACACCCTGAGCGCCAACGTCCTGACTTTC.

This clone was found once. V gene TRBV6-1 combines with J gene TRBJ2-5; 7 positions match TRBD2. The germline V gene has CDR1 MNHNS and CDR2 SASEGT. The length of the CDR3 is 15 residues. V shed 8 bases and J 4 bases; nucleotides not matched to a gene: 13. CDR3 sequence (DNA): TGTGCCAGCGTTCGGACTAGTCCACTCTTAGAGACCCAGTACTTC. Translating gives CASVRTSPLLETQYF.

V is TRBV29-1 and J is TRBJ1-2; D remains unclear. CDR1 is SQVTM, CDR2 ANQGSEA, per germline. The V and J ends lost 4 bases and 8 bases respectively, with 14 bases between them. The CDR3 runs 12 residues. CDR3 in amino acids: CSVGDTGRGYTF. CDR3 coding DNA: TGCAGCGTTGGCGACACCGGCCGGGGCTACACCTTC.

The chain links TRBV11-2 to TRBJ2-2; unclear D gene. Trimming took 2 bases from V and 1 from J, leaving 8 bases between them. The CDR3 loop spans 15 amino acids. Germline lookup yields CDR1 SGHAT and CDR2 FQNNGV. CDR3: CASSLPAENTGELFF. The CDR3, as DNA: TGTGCCAGCAGCTTACCGGCGGAGAACACCGGGGAGCTGTTTTTT.

The V call is TRBV6-5, the J call TRBJ2-1, with D possibly being TRBD1 (5 bases). Per the germline V gene, CDR1 is MNHEY and CDR2 is SVGAGI. This CDR3 is built from 15 residues. V was cut by 2 bases and J by 4 bases, with 12 bases left in between. CDR3 sequence: CASSYNQGPYNEQFF. CDR3 coding DNA: TGTGCCAGCAGTTACAATCAGGGTCCTTACAATGAGCAGTTCTTC.

The chain employs TRBV2 and TRBJ2-3, with TRBD2 matching over 10 bases. V was pared by 8 bases and J by 6 bases, with 11 bases of the junction left unmatched. Germline assignment: CDR1 SNHLY and CDR2 FYNNEI. There are 15 residues in the CDR3. The CDR3 loop reads CASGVGGLATDTQYF. The DNA for the CDR3 is TGTGCCAGCGGGGTAGGGGGACTAGCGACCGATACGCAGTATTTT.

This chain uses TRBV19 with TRBJ2-1, with 7 bases lining up with TRBD1. The J segment lost 8 bases and the V segment lost 6 bases, leaving 7 bases of the junction unmatched. The CDR3 covers 13 residues. From germline, CDR1 is LNHDA and CDR2 SQIVND (reference sequence). The CDR3 loop reads CASSDREKHEQFF. DNA for the CDR3: TGTGCCAGTAGCGACAGGGAAAAGCATGAGCAGTTCTTC.

The V gene is TRBV19, the J gene TRBJ2-7; 7 nucleotides agree with TRBD2. The CDR3 sequence is 18 residues long. Germline lookup yields CDR1 LNHDA and CDR2 SQIVND (reference sequence). The junction had 16 bases not matched to a gene; V was cut back by 3 bases and J by 2 bases. In DNA, the CDR3 is TGTGCCAGTAGTATCGGTCCGTTGCGGGGGTCCTCAACCTACGAGCAGTACTTC. This encodes CASSIGPLRGSSTYEQYF.